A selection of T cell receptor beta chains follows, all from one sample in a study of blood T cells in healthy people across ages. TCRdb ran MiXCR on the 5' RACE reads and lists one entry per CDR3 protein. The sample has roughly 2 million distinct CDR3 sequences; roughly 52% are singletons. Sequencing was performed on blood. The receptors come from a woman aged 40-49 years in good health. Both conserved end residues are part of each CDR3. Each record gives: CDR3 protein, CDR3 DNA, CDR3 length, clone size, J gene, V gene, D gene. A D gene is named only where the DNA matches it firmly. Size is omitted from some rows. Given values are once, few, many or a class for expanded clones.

CDR3: CASSVGGRGYNNEQFF; DNA: TGTGCCAGCAGCGTAGGCGGGCGGGGGTATAACAATGAGCAGTTCTTC; length: 16; size: once; J: TRBJ2-1; V: TRBV9; D: TRBD2
CDR3: CASSFGQGGKETQYF; DNA: TGTGCCAGCAGCTTCGGACAGGGGGGGAAAGAGACCCAGTACTTC; length: 15; size: few; J: TRBJ2-5; V: TRBV7-2; D: TRBD1
CDR3: CASSQFTSGGPDTQYF; DNA: TGCGCCAGCAGCCAGTTCACTAGCGGGGGGCCGGATACGCAGTATTTT; length: 16; size: NA; J: TRBJ2-3; V: TRBV5-1; D: TRBD2
CDR3: CASSTPTNKGYEQYF; DNA: TGTGCCAGCAGTACCCCAACCAACAAGGGCTACGAGCAGTACTTC; length: 15; size: NA; J: TRBJ2-7; V: TRBV2; D: NA
CDR3: CASALADTQYF; DNA: TGTGCCAGCGCTTTAGCAGATACGCAGTATTTT; length: 11; size: NA; J: TRBJ2-3; V: TRBV12-3/TRBV12-4; D: NA
CDR3: CASSLVGAGGTKNIQYF; DNA: TGTGCCAGCAGTTTAGTAGGGGCTGGGGGGACCAAAAACATTCAGTACTTC; length: 17; size: once; J: TRBJ2-4; V: TRBV27; D: NA
CDR3: CASSVAGQEYNEQFF; DNA: TGTGCCAGCAGCGTAGCAGGGCAAGAGTACAATGAGCAGTTCTTC; length: 15; size: NA; J: TRBJ2-1; V: TRBV9; D: NA
CDR3: CASSLMGGGLFNEQFF; DNA: TGTGCCAGCAGTTTAATGGGGGGGGGCCTTTTCAATGAGCAGTTCTTC; length: 16; size: NA; J: TRBJ2-1; V: TRBV28; D: NA
CDR3: CASSLGGSVQYEQYF; DNA: TGTGCCAGCAGCTTAGGGGGTTCGGTGCAGTACGAGCAGTACTTC; length: 15; size: few; J: TRBJ2-7; V: TRBV9; D: NA
CDR3: CASSLRTGFMNTEAFF; DNA: TGTGCCAGCAGCCTCAGGACAGGCTTCATGAACACTGAAGCTTTCTTT; length: 16; size: NA; J: TRBJ1-1; V: TRBV3-1; D: TRBD1
CDR3: CASSHNSGGAGDTQYF; DNA: TGCGCCAGCAGCCATAATAGCGGGGGGGCCGGAGATACGCAGTATTTT; length: 16; size: NA; J: TRBJ2-3; V: TRBV4-3; D: TRBD2
CDR3: CSVDTGTGFYEQYF; DNA: TGCAGCGTTGATACCGGGACAGGGTTCTACGAGCAGTACTTC; length: 14; size: many; J: TRBJ2-7; V: TRBV29-1; D: TRBD1
CDR3: CSATDRGQGYTF; DNA: TGCAGTGCTACCGACAGGGGGCAGGGCTACACCTTC; length: 12; size: NA; J: TRBJ1-2; V: TRBV20-1; D: TRBD1
CDR3: CASSDSSGNTQYF; DNA: TGTGCCAGCAGTGACTCCTCGGGAAATACGCAGTATTTT; length: 13; size: NA; J: TRBJ2-3; V: TRBV6-6; D: NA
CDR3: CSVGLQGPYNEQFF; DNA: TGCAGCGTTGGGTTGCAGGGGCCCTACAATGAGCAGTTCTTC; length: 14; size: NA; J: TRBJ2-1; V: TRBV29-1; D: NA
CDR3: CASSLYRTGEGYTF; DNA: TGTGCCAGCAGCTTATACCGGACAGGGGAAGGCTACACCTTC; length: 14; size: NA; J: TRBJ1-2; V: TRBV7-2; D: TRBD1
CDR3: CASSLGADREGYTF; DNA: TGTGCCAGCAGCTTAGGAGCGGACAGGGAAGGCTACACCTTC; length: 14; size: few; J: TRBJ1-2; V: TRBV7-3; D: TRBD1
CDR3: CSARDTTGSSGYTF; DNA: TGCAGTGCTAGAGACACGACAGGGTCCTCTGGCTACACCTTC; length: 14; size: NA; J: TRBJ1-2; V: TRBV20-1; D: TRBD1
CDR3: CASSMTSGGAIHEQFF; DNA: TGTGCCAGCTCAATGACTAGCGGGGGGGCCATCCATGAGCAGTTCTTC; length: 16; size: NA; J: TRBJ2-1; V: TRBV18; D: TRBD2
CDR3: CASSPPGVIYEQYF; DNA: TGTGCCAGCAGCCCCCCCGGGGTGATCTACGAGCAGTACTTC; length: 14; size: NA; J: TRBJ2-7; V: TRBV7-9; D: NA
CDR3: CASSFSAGLQETQYF; DNA: TGTGCCAGCAGTTTTTCGGCGGGACTTCAAGAGACCCAGTACTTC; length: 15; size: NA; J: TRBJ2-5; V: TRBV28; D: NA
CDR3: CASSLAGSSLGTDTQYF; DNA: TGTGCCAGCAGCTTAGCTGGTAGCAGCCTGGGCACAGATACGCAGTATTTT; length: 17; size: NA; J: TRBJ2-3; V: TRBV7-2; D: NA
CDR3: CASSVSRVNEQYF; DNA: TGTGCCAGCAGTGTCTCCAGGGTCAACGAGCAGTACTTC; length: 13; size: once; J: TRBJ2-7; V: TRBV6-6; D: NA
CDR3: CAISGYKGRDTQYF; DNA: TGTGCCATCAGTGGATACAAAGGGCGGGATACGCAGTATTTT; length: 14; size: few; J: TRBJ2-3; V: TRBV10-3; D: NA
CDR3: CASSCRGLETQYF; DNA: TGTGCCAGCAGCTGCCGGGGCCTGGAGACCCAGTACTTC; length: 13; size: NA; J: TRBJ2-5; V: TRBV7-2; D: NA
CDR3: CASSYPGQNYGYTF; DNA: TGTGCCAGCAGTTACCCCGGACAGAACTATGGCTACACCTTC; length: 14; size: few; J: TRBJ1-2; V: TRBV6-6; D: NA
CDR3: CASSFGGAYQETQYF; DNA: TGTGCCAGCAGTTTTGGGGGAGCCTACCAAGAGACCCAGTACTTC; length: 15; size: NA; J: TRBJ2-5; V: TRBV12-3/TRBV12-4; D: NA
CDR3: CTSSSRQGASYEQYF; DNA: TGTACCAGCAGTTCCCGCCAGGGGGCGTCCTACGAGCAGTACTTC; length: 15; size: NA; J: TRBJ2-7; V: TRBV27; D: TRBD1
CDR3: CASRRTSGGPNEQFF; DNA: TGTGCCAGCAGGCGGACTAGCGGGGGACCAAATGAGCAGTTCTTC; length: 15; size: NA; J: TRBJ2-1; V: TRBV3-1; D: TRBD2
CDR3: CSAPDQGGETQYF; DNA: TGCAGTGCTCCCGATCAAGGCGGGGAGACCCAGTACTTC; length: 13; size: NA; J: TRBJ2-5; V: TRBV20-1; D: NA
CDR3: CASSSTGTGFPYEQYF; DNA: TGCGCCAGCAGTTCGACCGGGACAGGGTTTCCCTACGAGCAGTACTTC; length: 16; size: NA; J: TRBJ2-7; V: TRBV5-1; D: TRBD1
CDR3: CSARDGRDYEQYF; DNA: TGCAGTGCTAGAGACGGCAGGGACTACGAGCAGTACTTC; length: 13; size: few; J: TRBJ2-7; V: TRBV20-1; D: NA
CDR3: CASSLEGRQGEAFF; DNA: TGTGCCAGCAGCTTAGAAGGGAGGCAGGGTGAAGCTTTCTTT; length: 14; size: NA; J: TRBJ1-1; V: TRBV11-2; D: NA
CDR3: CASSLYPHYNEQFF; DNA: TGTGCCAGCAGTTTATACCCACACTACAATGAGCAGTTCTTC; length: 14; size: NA; J: TRBJ2-1; V: TRBV28; D: NA
CDR3: CASSRTGTVKNIQYF; DNA: TGCGCCAGCAGCCGAACAGGGACGGTCAAAAACATTCAGTACTTC; length: 15; size: NA; J: TRBJ2-4; V: TRBV4-1; D: NA
CDR3: CASSLGDKDTFYEQYF; DNA: TGTGCCAGCAGCTTAGGGGACAAGGACACCTTCTACGAGCAGTACTTC; length: 16; size: few; J: TRBJ2-7; V: TRBV7-6; D: NA
CDR3: CASMSLAGGTDTQYF; DNA: TGTGCCAGCATGTCGCTAGCGGGGGGCACAGATACGCAGTATTTT; length: 15; size: NA; J: TRBJ2-3; V: TRBV6-5; D: TRBD2
CDR3: CASSGLGASWRDTQYF; DNA: TGTGCCAGCAGCGGGTTAGGGGCATCATGGAGAGATACGCAGTATTTT; length: 16; size: NA; J: TRBJ2-3; V: TRBV9; D: NA
CDR3: CASSFYRDNEQFF; DNA: TGTGCCAGCAGCTTCTACAGGGACAATGAGCAGTTCTTC; length: 13; size: few; J: TRBJ2-1; V: TRBV7-2; D: NA
CDR3: CASSQDRPTGGIQETQYF; DNA: TGCGCCAGCAGCCAAGATCGCCCGACAGGGGGAATACAAGAGACCCAGTACTTC; length: 18; size: many; J: TRBJ2-5; V: TRBV4-3; D: TRBD1
CDR3: CSARGWGGGTDTQYF; DNA: TGCAGTGCCAGAGGGTGGGGCGGGGGGACAGATACGCAGTATTTT; length: 15; size: NA; J: TRBJ2-3; V: TRBV20-1; D: TRBD2
CDR3: CASSRTAALEQYF; DNA: TGTGCCAGCAGCCGGACAGCTGCTCTCGAGCAGTACTTC; length: 13; size: NA; J: TRBJ2-7; V: TRBV27; D: NA
CDR3: CASSSGKPYEQYF; DNA: TGCGCCAGCAGCTCCGGGAAGCCCTACGAGCAGTACTTC; length: 13; size: few; J: TRBJ2-7; V: TRBV5-1; D: NA
CDR3: CASSLEARGGATDTQYF; DNA: TGTGCCAGCAGCTTGGAGGCTCGCGGGGGGGCAACAGATACGCAGTATTTT; length: 17; size: NA; J: TRBJ2-3; V: TRBV5-5; D: TRBD2
CDR3: CASSPEVGEAEQYF; DNA: TGTGCCAGCAGCCCCGAGGTTGGGGAGGCCGAGCAGTACTTC; length: 14; size: NA; J: TRBJ2-7; V: TRBV7-2; D: NA
CDR3: CASSLSSGTGISVWGYTF; DNA: TGTGCCAGCAGTTTATCATCCGGGACAGGGATTTCAGTTTGGGGCTACACCTTC; length: 18; size: few; J: TRBJ1-2; V: TRBV12-3/TRBV12-4; D: TRBD1
CDR3: CASSLTDRGLQTQYF; DNA: TGTGCCAGCAGCCTTACGGACAGGGGGCTACAGACCCAGTACTTC; length: 15; size: few; J: TRBJ2-5; V: TRBV7-2; D: TRBD1
CDR3: CASSLEGWETQYF; DNA: TGTGCCAGCAGCTTAGAGGGGTGGGAGACCCAGTACTTC; length: 13; size: many; J: TRBJ2-5; V: TRBV7-2; D: NA
CDR3: CASSPGPLNTEAFF; DNA: TGTGCCAGCTCACCGGGACCCCTGAACACTGAAGCTTTCTTT; length: 14; size: NA; J: TRBJ1-1; V: TRBV18; D: NA
CDR3: CASIMDRRGEQYF; DNA: TGTGCCAGCATTATGGACAGGCGAGGCGAGCAGTACTTC; length: 13; size: few; J: TRBJ2-7; V: TRBV6-6; D: TRBD1
CDR3: CATSRDQPGANVLTF; DNA: TGTGCCACCAGCAGAGATCAACCTGGGGCCAACGTCCTGACTTTC; length: 15; size: NA; J: TRBJ2-6; V: TRBV15; D: NA
CDR3: CASSSAGDRYGYTF; DNA: TGTGCCAGCAGCTCCGCAGGGGATCGCTATGGCTACACCTTC; length: 14; size: NA; J: TRBJ1-2; V: TRBV7-2; D: NA
CDR3: CASSPPRGQGDTQYF; DNA: TGTGCCAGCAGTCCCCCCCGGGGGCAAGGAGATACGCAGTATTTT; length: 15; size: once; J: TRBJ2-3; V: TRBV28; D: NA
CDR3: CAGNRGQGFSDTQYF; DNA: TGTGCCGGAAACAGGGGGCAGGGGTTCTCAGATACGCAGTATTTT; length: 15; size: once; J: TRBJ2-3; V: TRBV5-4; D: TRBD1
CDR3: CASSTSGGAGKNIQYF; DNA: TGCGCCAGCAGTACCAGCGGGGGGGCAGGCAAAAACATTCAGTACTTC; length: 16; size: NA; J: TRBJ2-4; V: TRBV4-3; D: TRBD2
CDR3: CASSQSREGQGSTTYNEKLFF; DNA: TGCGCCAGCAGCCAATCAAGGGAGGGACAGGGAAGTACTACATACAATGAAAAACTGTTTTTT; length: 21; size: few; J: TRBJ1-4; V: TRBV4-1; D: TRBD1
CDR3: CASSPQTGAHLTSGSTEQYF; DNA: TGTGCCAGCAGCCCCCAGACAGGGGCGCACCTAACTAGCGGGTCTACCGAGCAGTACTTC; length: 20; size: few; J: TRBJ2-7; V: TRBV12-3/TRBV12-4; D: NA
CDR3: CASHKTGANNSPLHF; DNA: TGCGCCAGCCACAAGACAGGGGCCAATAATTCACCCCTCCACTTT; length: 15; size: NA; J: TRBJ1-6; V: TRBV5-1; D: TRBD1